Below, 25 T cell receptor beta chains from the same sample are listed, as sequenced in a study of regulatory T cells in long-lasting Graves disease. Time point defined: newly diagnosed GD, antithyroid drugs for less than 3 months. Scientists built the TCR library using RNA that was extracted from PBMCs. CDR3 regions were amplified by Arm-PCR using iRepertoire HTBI primers to build TCR beta libraries. TCRdb analysed the multiplex PCR reads with MiXCR anew, one entry per CDR3 protein. Here the sample spans about 450,000 distinct CDR3 sequences, approximately 16% being singletons. The same sample was also studied in work on T cells in Graves' hyperthyroidism and ophthalmopathy.

Sequenced here: peripheral blood mononuclear cells (PBMCs), sampled at new diagnosis, from a patient treated with antithyroid drugs. Every receptor here comes from a woman younger than 45 with Graves disease.

The chain is built from TRBV27 and TRBJ2-1; TRBD1 might be the D (6 bases). V was trimmed by 7 bases and J by 9 bases, leaving 16 bases between them. The CDR3 is 13 amino acids. Germline CDR1 reads MNHEY; CDR2 reads SMNVEV (reference sequence). The CDR3 region has the DNA TGTGCCAGCACCAATGGTGGGGGCCGTGAGCAGTTCTTC. It encodes CASTNGGGREQFF.

Many counts were recorded for this clonotype. The chain couples TRBV13 to TRBJ2-3; D ambiguous. The V and J ends lost 0 bases and 6 bases respectively, with 10 bases between them. The germline V gene has CDR1 PRHDT and CDR2 FYEKMQ (reference sequence). The CDR3 is made up of 14 amino acids. CDR3 in DNA: TGTGCCAGCAGCTTAGGATCCAACCCGGATACGCAGTATTTT. This translates into CASSLGSNPDTQYF.

This clonotype was picked up many times. V is TRBV7-2 and J is TRBJ2-3; 15 nucleotides line up with TRBD2. Trimming at V came to 7 bases and at J to 3 bases, leaving 8 bases not matched to a gene. The CDR3 is made up of 17 amino acids. The V gene's germline CDR1 is SGHTA and CDR2 FQGNSA. CDR3: CASTGLAGGLMTDTQYF. In DNA form, the CDR3 reads TGTGCCAGCACCGGACTAGCGGGAGGGCTAATGACAGATACGCAGTATTTT.

This clonotype showed up many times. The CDR3 sequence: CASSPQGLPNEKLFF. The CDR3 bases are TGTGCCAGCAGCCCACAGGGGTTACCTAATGAAAAACTGTTTTTT. The chain combines TRBV3-1 with TRBJ1-4, with 7 bases matching TRBD1. The CDR3 has 15 residues. Unmatched junction bases numbered 5, after V lost 4 bases and J lost 3 bases. CDR1 LGHDT and CDR2 YNNKEL come from the germline V gene (reference sequence). Variable domain in full (rest from reference TRBV3-1 and TRBJ1-4): DTAVSQTPKYLVTQMGNDKSIKCEQNLGHDTMYWYKQDSKKFLKIMFSYNNKELIINETVPNRFSPKSPDKAHLNLHINSLELGDSAVYFCASSPQGLPNEKLFFGSGTQLSVL.

This clonotype was seen a single time. This clone may be a read error of a much larger clone one base away. This sequence joins TRBV13 and TRBJ2-7; no firm D call. The J call is in doubt because the DNA end fits TRBJ2-1 better. The germline gives CDR1 PRHDT, CDR2 FYEKMQ (reference sequence). This CDR3 spans 14 amino acids. The CDR3 here is CASSPSTLSYEQFF. CDR3 coding DNA: TGTGCCAGCAGCCCTTCTACTCTCTCCTACGAGCAGTTCTTC.

This clonotype was counted a few times. J is TRBJ1-2 and V is TRBV27; perhaps TRBD1 as D (6 bases). This CDR3 contains 15 residues. Germline CDR1 is MNHEY and CDR2 is SMNVEV (reference sequence). V lost 7 bases and J lost 2, with 17 bases in between. The CDR3 loop is CASMVRGVSNYGYTF. The CDR3 nucleotides are TGTGCCAGCATGGTCAGGGGAGTATCCAACTATGGCTACACCTTC.

The chain combines TRBV15 with TRBJ2-2; tentative D call: TRBD2 (5 bases). The CDR3 has 16 amino acids. From germline, CDR1 is LNHNV and CDR2 YYDKDF (reference sequence). Trimming took off 7 bases at V and 2 bases at J, with 17 bases between the two ends. The CDR3 bases are TGTGCCACCAAAGGGAGAGGAAACCTCAACACCGGGGAGCTGTTTTTT. Translated: CATKGRGNLNTGELFF.

This clonotype was recorded many times. The chain carries TRBV5-6 and TRBJ2-3; TRBD1 aligns across 7 bases. The germline CDR1 and CDR2 sequences are SGHDT and YYEEEE. With V trimmed by 4 bases and J by 4 bases, 12 bases remained unmatched. The CDR3 has 16 residues. CDR3 coding DNA: TGTGCCAGCAGCCAGGACGAGGGGGCCAGGGCAGATACGCAGTATTTT. It is translated as CASSQDEGARADTQYF.

The chain joins TRBV5-5 to TRBJ2-6, with no clear D. Per the germline V gene, CDR1 is SGHKS and CDR2 is YYEKEE (reference sequence). The ends were cut back, 6 bases at V and 2 bases at J, with 12 bases in the middle. This CDR3 region has 15 residues. The CDR3 sequence is CASTHGRAGANVLTF. Here the CDR3 DNA reads TGTGCCAGCACCCATGGTAGGGCTGGGGCCAACGTCCTGACTTTC.

The chain links TRBV5-1 to TRBJ2-2, with TRBD2 matching over 13 bases. Unmatched junction bases numbered 5, after V lost 3 bases and J lost 0 bases. The CDR3 is made up of 18 amino acids. Germline assignment: CDR1 SGHRS and CDR2 YFSETQ. CDR3: CASSSLGLAGPNTGELFF. The CDR3 DNA is TGCGCCAGCAGCTCTTTGGGACTAGCGGGGCCGAACACCGGGGAGCTGTTTTTT.

This chain links TRBV7-2 with TRBJ2-3, with 14 nucleotides matching TRBD2. The length of the CDR3 is 16 residues. With V trimmed by 5 bases and J by 6 bases, 7 bases remained unmatched. Germline CDR1 SGHTA, CDR2 FQGNSA. The CDR3, as DNA: TGTGCCAGCAGCCCCGGACTAGCGGGAGGCCAGGATACGCAGTATTTT. This encodes CASSPGLAGGQDTQYF.

This clonotype was recorded many times. The CDR3 bases are TGCGCCAGCAGCCAAGATGGAATTGGACAGGGCAACTATGGCTACACCTTC. It is translated as CASSQDGIGQGNYGYTF. The chain has TRBV4-1 and TRBJ1-2; 8 bases fit TRBD1. The CDR3 length is 17 residues. Germline V gives CDR1 MGHRA, CDR2 YSYEKL. V was clipped by 0 bases and J by 2 bases; unmatched bases: 8.

This clonotype was seen repeatedly, ten times or more. The chain uses TRBV6-1 and TRBJ2-7; 7 bases match TRBD2. The CDR3 totals 14 residues. V dropped 7 bases and J dropped 2; count of bases not matched to a gene: 8. CDR1 is MNHNS, CDR2 SASEGT, per germline. CDR3 sequence: CASTRTGTTYEQYF. The CDR3 DNA reads TGTGCCAGCACTCGAACCGGGACTACCTACGAGCAGTACTTC.

A few counts support this clonotype. This chain links TRBV30 with TRBJ1-3; 9 bases fit TRBD1. CDR1 and CDR2 (germline): GTSNPN, SVGIG (reference sequence). Germline trimming cut 3 bases from V and 7 bases from J; bases unmatched to any gene: 4. This CDR3 has 13 residues. In DNA form, the CDR3 reads TGTGCCTGGAGGAGACAGGGGGTTAACACCATATATTTT. Encoded protein: CAWRRQGVNTIYF.

This clonotype came up many times. The CDR3 is CASSPYGWHEQFF. CDR3 DNA sequence: TGTGCCAGCTCCCCCTATGGGTGGCATGAGCAGTTCTTC. J is TRBJ2-1 and V is TRBV13; D gene ambiguous. Between the trimmed V and J ends, which lost 8 bases and 8 bases, there was a span of 16 bases. Germline V gene lookup returns CDR1 PRHDT and CDR2 FYEKMQ (reference sequence). CDR3 length: 13 amino acids.

In regard to this clonotype: This sequence is one base from a far larger clone and is likely a read error. This chain links TRBV3-1 with TRBJ2-1; 8 nucleotides agree with TRBD2. CDR3 length: 17 residues. Per the germline V gene, CDR1 is LGHDT and CDR2 is YNNKEL (reference sequence). Germline trimming cut 1 base from V and 10 bases from J; bases unmatched to any gene: 15. For the CDR3, the DNA is TGTGCCAGCAGCCAAGGTACTAGCGGCCCTAGGACTTTCGAGCAGTTCTTC. It specifies CASSQGTSGPRTFEQFF.

In this sample, this clonotype turned up many times. This chain connects TRBV11-2 to TRBJ2-1, with 9 bases matching TRBD2. This CDR3 is built from 17 residues. The junction had 8 bases not matched to a gene; V was cut back by 5 bases and J by 0 bases. Germline values: CDR1 SGHAT, CDR2 FQNNGV. The CDR3 spells CASSITSGPSSYNEQFF. CDR3 DNA sequence: TGTGCCAGCAGCATCACTAGCGGGCCGAGCTCCTACAATGAGCAGTTCTTC. The full variable domain, with the rest looked up from reference TRBV11-2 and TRBJ2-1, is EAGVAQSPRYKIIEKRQSVAFWCNPISGHATLYWYQQILGQGPKLLIQFQNNGVVDDSQLPKDRFSAERLKGVDSTLKIQPAKLEDSAVYLCASSITSGPSSYNEQFFGPGTRLTVL.

This clonotype was observed many times. The chain has TRBV20-1 and TRBJ1-4; 9 positions agree with TRBD1. CDR3 length: 13 amino acids. V was pared by 7 bases and J by 6 bases, with 6 bases of the junction left unmatched. Germline assignment: CDR1 DFQATT and CDR2 SNEGSKA (reference sequence). The CDR3, as DNA: TGCAGTGTCGCACAGGGGGCTTATGAAAAACTGTTTTTT. Its protein is CSVAQGAYEKLFF.

The rearrangement links TRBV5-5 to TRBJ1-4, with no clear D. With 0 bases removed from V and 5 bases from J, the gap between germline ends came to 11 bases. Germline-derived CDR1 and CDR2 are SGHKS and YYEKEE (reference sequence). CDR3 length: 15 amino acids. CDR3 DNA sequence: TGTGCCAGCAGCTTGGCCCCGGACTGGAATGAAAAACTGTTTTTT. Protein product: CASSLAPDWNEKLFF.

This clonotype turned up a few times. V and J are TRBV6-6 and TRBJ2-2; no firm D call. The CDR3 has 14 residues. Per germline, CDR1 MNHNY and CDR2 SVGAGI (reference sequence). Trimming cost V 0 bases and J 7 bases, with 9 bases left between them. The CDR3 DNA sequence: TGTGCCAGCAGTTACTCGGTAGCTGGCGGGGAGCTGTTTTTT. Its translation: CASSYSVAGGELFF.

This clonotype showed up many times. J is TRBJ2-7 and V is TRBV6-1; TRBD2 matches at 7 bases. Germline-derived CDR1 and CDR2 are MNHNS and SASEGT. Germline trimming cut 4 bases from V and 0 bases from J; bases unmatched to any gene: 6. The CDR3 runs to 15 residues. Here the CDR3 DNA reads TGTGCCAGCAGTGTAGGCGGGGGAAGCTCCTACGAGCAGTACTTC. Translation: CASSVGGGSSYEQYF.

The sample holds one count of this clonotype. The chain recombines TRBV30 with TRBJ2-7; D might be TRBD2 (5 bases). From germline, CDR1 is GTSNPN and CDR2 SVGIG (reference sequence). The ends were cut back, 5 bases at V and 1 base at J, with 9 bases in the middle. The length of the CDR3 is 12 residues. This CDR3 is CAWGGPSYEQYF. As DNA, the CDR3 is TGTGCCTGGGGAGGTCCTTCCTACGAGCAGTACTTC.

In its sample, this clonotype was seen many times. This chain joins TRBV7-6 and TRBJ2-1, with 9 bases that match TRBD2. The germline V gene encodes CDR1 SGHVS and CDR2 FNYEAQ. V was clipped by 1 base and J by 7 bases; unmatched bases: 8. CDR3 length: 16 residues. The CDR3 coding sequence is TGTGCCAGCAGCTTAGAGGTAGCGGGAGTATGGAATGAGCAGTTCTTC. Translating it yields CASSLEVAGVWNEQFF.

This clonotype was counted many times. J is TRBJ1-1 and V is TRBV3-1; D is ambiguous. The CDR3 loop spans 12 amino acids. Germline V gene sequence: CDR1 LGHDT, CDR2 YNNKEL (reference sequence). The ends were cut back, 3 bases at V and 9 bases at J, with 11 bases in the middle. The CDR3 spells CASSQGSYQAFF. CDR3 DNA: TGTGCCAGCAGCCAGGGGTCATACCAAGCTTTCTTT. Drawing the rest from reference TRBV3-1 and TRBJ1-1, the complete variable domain is DTAVSQTPKYLVTQMGNDKSIKCEQNLGHDTMYWYKQDSKKFLKIMFSYNNKELIINETVPNRFSPKSPDKAHLNLHINSLELGDSAVYFCASSQGSYQAFFGQGTRLTVV.

In this sample, this clonotype turned up a few times. A single base separates this from a much larger clone, so it may be a read error. The CDR3 region has the DNA TGTGCCAGCAGCAACCTAGGGGGCCCCTACGAGCAGTACTTC. Its translation is CASSNLGGPYEQYF. This sequence joins TRBV7-8 and TRBJ2-7; 7 bases are a match to TRBD1. This CDR3 region has 14 residues. Germline V gene lookup returns CDR1 SGHVS and CDR2 FQNEAQ. With V trimmed by 5 bases and J by 2 bases, 6 bases remained unmatched.